The present T cell receptor (beta chain) was sequenced within a study of technical replicates of blood from a few donors. The protocol was immunoSEQ multiplex PCR, while the TCRdb copy is restricted to in-frame clones and leaves out a portion. The table includes roughly 90,000 clones, 90% to 96% detected once. This CDR3 has 17 residues. Germline CDR1 and CDR2: MGHDK and SYGVNS. With V trimmed by 4 bases and J by 7 bases, 13 bases remained unmatched. The rearrangement uses TRBV25-1 and TRBJ2-1; 10 bases are shared with TRBD1. The source of this sequence is a human donor in good health. The sequenced sample consisted of T cells isolated from PBMCs. The CDR3 reads CASSGNPSGQGWNEQFF. The CDR3 DNA reads as TGTGCCAGCAGTGGAAACCCTTCGGGACAGGGGTGGAATGAGCAGTTCTTC.